Below, 30 T cell receptor beta chains from the same sample are listed, as sequenced in a study of blood T cell repertoires in COVID-19. Profiled with immunoSEQ multiplex PCR; TCRdb holds only in-frame clones, not every one. The sample yields some 190,000 clones, more than 60% seen once. Sample: peripheral blood. The source of these receptors is a woman aged 50 to 60 with acute or convalescent COVID-19.

The rearrangement joins TRBV25-1 to TRBJ1-2; D not resolved. V gave up 1 base and J gave up 2 bases, with 8 bases separating them. Germline V gene data show CDR1 as MGHDK and CDR2 as SYGVNS. The length of the CDR3 is 14 residues. CDR3 loop: CASSESGLNYGYTF. The CDR3 nucleotides read TGTGCCAGCAGTGAATCTGGGCTGAACTATGGCTACACCTTC.

The chain joins TRBV28 to TRBJ2-5, with 9 positions matching TRBD2. The CDR3 has 14 amino acids. The germline CDR1 and CDR2 sequences are MDHEN and SYDVKM. With 8 bases clipped from V and 5 bases from J, the junction kept 9 bases outside the gene matches. The CDR3 reads CASESPGLAETQYF. CDR3 sequence (DNA): TGTGCCAGCGAGAGTCCCGGACTAGCGGAGACCCAGTACTTC.

This clone was recorded a few times. The CDR3 DNA is TGTGCCAGCAGTGACGATCGGGGATCTAATGAAAAACTGTTTTTT. Its protein is CASSDDRGSNEKLFF. The J gene is TRBJ1-4, the V gene TRBV6-1, with unresolved D. Trimming took off 3 bases at V and 3 bases at J, with 11 bases between the two ends. Per germline, CDR1 MNHNS and CDR2 SASEGT. The CDR3 is 15 residues long.

This clone was seen a single time. V usage is TRBV28 and J usage is TRBJ1-1; weak D call: TRBD1 (6 bases). Germline assignment: CDR1 MDHEN and CDR2 SYDVKM. The germline V and J ends were trimmed by 6 bases and 6 bases, with 23 bases remaining between them. The CDR3 is made up of 16 amino acids. CDR3 nucleotides: TGTGCCAGCAGAGCCGGCGGGGGCTATCGCAACGCTGAAGCTTTCTTT. It codes for CASRAGGGYRNAEAFF.

The chain carries TRBV6-6 and TRBJ1-4; no firm D call. CDR1 and CDR2 from the germline V gene are MNHNY and SVGAGI (reference sequence). The CDR3 covers 11 residues. Trimming took off 2 bases at V and 8 bases at J, with 3 bases between the two ends. The CDR3 nucleotides are TGTGCCAGCAGTTACGCGGAAAAACTGTTTTTT. Protein product: CASSYAEKLFF.

V gene TRBV5-5 combines with J gene TRBJ1-2; D gene uncertain. The germline gives CDR1 SGHKS, CDR2 YYEKEE (reference sequence). This CDR3 contains 15 residues. V was clipped by 0 bases and J by 4 bases, with 13 bases between them. DNA for the CDR3: TGTGCCAGCAGCTTGGCCCGGGGAGCCCTCTATGGCTACACCTTC. Translated: CASSLARGALYGYTF.

The gene calls are TRBV25-1 and TRBJ1-2, with D possibly being TRBD1 (6 bases). Looked up from germline, CDR1 is MGHDK and CDR2 is SYGVNS. Between the trimmed V and J ends, which lost 8 bases and 5 bases, there was a span of 24 bases. This CDR3 has 16 residues. The CDR3 protein is CASSSGGGAQGYGYTF. The DNA for the CDR3 is TGTGCCAGCTCGTCTGGCGGGGGGGCGCAAGGTTATGGCTACACCTTC.

The chain uses TRBV6-5 and TRBJ1-1; 8 bases agree with TRBD1. The CDR3 is 14 residues long. The germline V gene encodes CDR1 MNHEY and CDR2 SVGAGI. J gave up 5 bases and V 6 bases, and 8 bases lay outside the gene matches. CDR3: CASSRTGIITEAFF. In nucleotides, the CDR3 is TGTGCCAGCAGCCGGACAGGGATCATAACTGAAGCTTTCTTT.

This chain links TRBV27 with TRBJ2-1; 12 nucleotides align to TRBD2. The CDR3 is made up of 15 amino acids. Looked up from germline, CDR1 is MNHEY and CDR2 is SMNVEV (reference sequence). Losses at the gene ends were 6 bases for V and 7 bases for J; bases not matched to a gene: 7. Here the CDR3 DNA reads TGTGCCAGCAGCCTACTAGCGGGGGGAGTTAATGAGCAGTTCTTC. Encoded protein: CASSLLAGGVNEQFF.

This CDR3 is CASSPGIDYGYTF. The CDR3 DNA follows: TGTGCCTCCTCCCCAGGTATAGACTATGGCTACACCTTC. V is TRBV30 and J is TRBJ1-2, with D unclear. V was pared by 7 bases and J by 3 bases, with 15 bases between. The CDR3 is made up of 13 amino acids. Germline V gives CDR1 GTSNPN, CDR2 SVGIG (reference sequence).

The chain has TRBV6-5 and TRBJ2-2; 7 positions agree with TRBD2. This CDR3 has 15 residues. The germline V gene has CDR1 MNHEY and CDR2 SVGAGI. The ends lost 2 bases at V and 3 bases at J; junction bases unmatched: 3. The CDR3 here is CASSYKAGYTGELFF. The CDR3 DNA follows: TGTGCCAGCAGTTACAAAGCGGGGTACACCGGGGAGCTGTTTTTT.

About this clone itself: Other DNA sequences in this sample translate to the same CDR3. The gene calls are TRBV5-1 and TRBJ2-3; D is ambiguous. Deletions cut 0 bases from V and 3 bases from J, with 5 bases between. The CDR3 loop spans 13 amino acids. Germline-derived CDR1 and CDR2 are SGHRS and YFSETQ. The CDR3 nucleotides read TGCGCCAGCAGCTTGGCAGGAACAGATACGCAGTATTTT. It encodes CASSLAGTDTQYF.

The rearrangement uses TRBV28 and TRBJ1-1; 8 bases map to TRBD1. The CDR3 has 13 residues. J was trimmed by 5 bases and V by 4 bases; bases with no gene match: 3. Germline loops: CDR1 MDHEN, CDR2 SYDVKM. CDR3 in amino acids: CASSSGGGTEAFF. In DNA form, the CDR3 reads TGTGCCAGCAGTTCAGGGGGCGGGACTGAAGCTTTCTTT.

The rearrangement uses TRBV6-5 and TRBJ1-1, with 8 nucleotides matching TRBD1. Germline assignment: CDR1 MNHEY and CDR2 SVGAGI. This CDR3 comprises 14 residues. V lost 0 bases, J lost 7 bases, and 4 bases stayed unmatched. The CDR3 bases are TGTGCCAGCAGTTACTCCAGGGGGCGGAGTGAAGCTTTCTTT. It translates to CASSYSRGRSEAFF.

The chain joins TRBV19 to TRBJ2-7, with 8 bases identical to TRBD2. Germline CDR1 reads LNHDA; CDR2 reads SQIVND (reference sequence). This CDR3 is built from 16 residues. The junction had 16 bases not matched to a gene; V was cut back by 3 bases and J by 9 bases. CDR3 coding DNA: TGTGCCAGTAGTATTGATTTTTCGGCGGGGGGCCTATGGCAGTACTTC. This codes for CASSIDFSAGGLWQYF.

This clone has a single count. J is TRBJ1-6 and V is TRBV10-3, with 7 bases lining up with TRBD1. The CDR3 has 13 amino acids. V gave up 10 bases and J gave up 7 bases; unmatched junction bases: 7. Per the germline V gene, CDR1 is ENHRY and CDR2 is SYGVKD. DNA for the CDR3: TGTGCCACCGGGACAGCAAAGAATTCACCCCTCCACTTT. Its translation is CATGTAKNSPLHF.

This chain links TRBV9 with TRBJ2-7, with TRBD2 identical over 11 bases. This CDR3 is built from 18 residues. Unmatched junction bases numbered 14, after V lost 4 bases and J lost 2 bases. Germline CDR1 is SGDLS and CDR2 is YYNGEE. Here the CDR3 reads CASSFGTSGGGDAYEQYF. Written as DNA, the CDR3 is TGTGCCAGCAGCTTCGGGACTAGCGGCGGGGGGGACGCCTACGAGCAGTACTTC. The full variable domain, with the rest looked up from reference TRBV9 and TRBJ2-7, is DSGVTQTPKHLITATGQRVTLRCSPRSGDLSVYWYQQSLDQGLQFLIQYYNGEERAKGNILERFSAQQFPDLHSELNLSSLELGDSALYFCASSFGTSGGGDAYEQYFGPGTRLTVT.

The gene calls are TRBV6-5 and TRBJ2-5; 7 positions agree with TRBD1. Trimming took 2 bases from V and 5 from J; bases not matched to a gene: 5. Per germline, CDR1 MNHEY and CDR2 SVGAGI. CDR3 size: 14 residues. CDR3 nucleotides: TGTGCCAGCAGTTACCTAACGACAGGGGAGACCCAGTACTTC. This codes for CASSYLTTGETQYF.

This clone was counted ten times or more. The chain carries TRBV19 and TRBJ1-5, with a possible D match to TRBD1 (5 bases). V lost 3 bases and J lost 0, with 12 bases in between. CDR3 size: 16 residues. CDR1 is LNHDA and CDR2 is SQIVND in the germline V gene (reference sequence). In nucleotides, the CDR3 is TGTGCCAGTAGTATTCCACCCGACAGTAGCAATCAGCCCCAGCATTTT. Protein sequence: CASSIPPDSSNQPQHF.

This clone has a single count. This rearrangement joins TRBV5-6 to TRBJ1-2; a possible D gene is TRBD1 (5 bases). V was pared by 4 bases and J by 3 bases, with 7 bases between. The CDR3 is made up of 12 amino acids. The germline gives CDR1 SGHDT, CDR2 YYEEEE. CDR3 residues: CASSPGDYGYTF. The CDR3 DNA reads TGTGCCAGCAGCCCGGGGGACTATGGCTACACCTTC.

The rearrangement joins TRBV4-3 to TRBJ1-4; 9 bases match TRBD1. Per germline, CDR1 LGHNA and CDR2 YSLEER. The CDR3 is 15 amino acids. V was pared by 0 bases and J by 4 bases, with 0 bases of the junction left unmatched. CDR3 loop: CASSQEDRGNEKLFF. CDR3 DNA sequence: TGCGCCAGCAGCCAAGAGGACAGGGGTAATGAAAAACTGTTTTTT.

The V and J genes are TRBV19 and TRBJ1-6; D gene uncertain. The CDR3 runs 14 residues. V was cut by 6 bases and J by 7 bases, with 13 bases left in between. Germline CDR1 and CDR2: LNHDA and SQIVND (reference sequence). The CDR3 DNA sequence: TGTGCCAGTAGATACCGTGAGGCGAATTCACCCCTCCACTTT. Translation: CASRYREANSPLHF.

V and J are TRBV11-2 and TRBJ1-6; D might be TRBD1 (5 bases). Germline lookup yields CDR1 SGHAT and CDR2 FQNNGV. The ends were cut back, 5 bases at V and 6 bases at J, with 14 bases in the middle. CDR3 length equals 15 residues. The CDR3 coding sequence is TGTGCCAGCAGCGCCCAAAGGGGATTTAATTCACCCCTCCACTTT. Its protein is CASSAQRGFNSPLHF.

To note about this clone: Other DNA sequences within the sample encode an identical CDR3. The chain has TRBV19 and TRBJ1-5; the D is unclear. The CDR3 covers 15 residues. V was cut by 1 base and J by 0 bases, with 7 bases left in between. From germline, CDR1 is LNHDA and CDR2 SQIVND (reference sequence). The CDR3 loop is CASSIGHFSNQPQHF. As DNA, the CDR3 is TGTGCCAGTAGTATAGGGCATTTTAGCAATCAGCCCCAGCATTTT.

V and J are TRBV18 and TRBJ2-3; D is uncertain. CDR3 size: 16 residues. The V end was cut by 0 bases, the J end by 2 bases, with 12 bases between. CDR1 and CDR2 (germline): KGHSH, LQKENI. DNA for the CDR3: TGTGCCAGCTCACCACCACCCCAACAAAACACAGATACGCAGTATTTT. Encoded protein: CASSPPPQQNTDTQYF.

The chain joins TRBV11-3 to TRBJ2-5, with a weak D call TRBD1 (6 bases). The CDR3 sequence is 14 residues long. CDR1 and CDR2 from the germline V gene are SGHNT and YENEEA. The V end was cut by 5 bases, the J end by 5 bases, with 15 bases between. The CDR3 sequence is CASSPKGDRETQYF. DNA of the CDR3: TGTGCCAGCAGCCCAAAGGGGGATCGGGAGACCCAGTACTTC. The full variable domain, rest sourced from reference TRBV11-3 and TRBJ2-5, is EAGVVQSPRYKIIEKKQPVAFWCNPISGHNTLYWYLQNLGQGPELLIRYENEEAVDDSQLPKDRFSAERLKGVDSTLKIQPAELGDSAVYLCASSPKGDRETQYFGPGTRLLVL.

This sequence joins TRBV5-1 and TRBJ2-1, with 12 bases aligning to TRBD2. The V segment lost 1 base and the J segment 6 bases; nucleotides outside the gene matches: 5. Germline CDR1 SGHRS, CDR2 YFSETQ. The CDR3 contains 16 residues. CDR3 protein: CASSLSGLAGVNEQFF. CDR3 DNA: TGCGCCAGCAGCTTGTCGGGACTAGCGGGTGTCAATGAGCAGTTCTTC.

The chain couples TRBV19 to TRBJ2-7, with TRBD1 identical over 10 bases. The CDR3 length is 15 residues. The trim removed 3 bases at V and 5 bases at J, leaving 7 bases unmatched. Germline values: CDR1 LNHDA, CDR2 SQIVND (reference sequence). CDR3 region: CASSILGQGYHEQYF. The CDR3 DNA follows: TGTGCCAGTAGTATTTTGGGACAGGGGTACCACGAGCAGTACTTC.

This chain uses TRBV7-9 with TRBJ1-3, with D perhaps TRBD1 (5 bases). CDR1 and CDR2 (germline): SEHNR, FQNEAQ (reference sequence). Trimming took 6 bases from V and 4 from J, leaving 19 bases between them. This CDR3 has 16 amino acids. CDR3 DNA sequence: TGTGCCAGCAGTCCTCCCGGGACTCCATCCGGAAACACCATATATTTT. Its protein product is CASSPPGTPSGNTIYF.

The table lists this clone with a count of one. The V and J genes are TRBV20-1 and TRBJ2-7; tentatively, D is TRBD1 (5 bases). This CDR3 has 15 residues. Trimming left V 3 bases short and J 1 base short, with 16 bases between. The V gene's germline CDR1 is DFQATT and CDR2 SNEGSKA (reference sequence). This chain's CDR3 is CSASDPGQGSYEQYF. Written as DNA, the CDR3 is TGCAGTGCTAGTGATCCAGGTCAGGGATCCTACGAGCAGTACTTC.